This paragraph reports one T cell receptor beta chain. It has no known antigen specificity. Per-base quality was not reported, and no clone a single base away is much larger than it. The record originates from a study of radiation and T cells in renal cell carcinoma (dated by TCRdb to the early 2020s). In terms of the full investigation: In total, about 50 samples underwent TCR beta sequencing: roughly 25 tumors plus 27 peripheral blood samples. In the approximately 57 samples combined, several million unique CDR3 nucleotide sequences were found, encoding about 2,700,000 unique CDR3 amino acid sequences. The last blood draw occurred 4 weeks after radiation, at the same time as nephrectomy. Beyond this particular receptor, the publication reports: Top tumor clonotypes rose in blood from baseline to 2 weeks post-radiation, then contracted by 4 weeks, suggesting transient expansion of tumor-resident clones. Tracking of blood repertoire dynamics stopped at roughly 4 weeks after treatment, with no follow-up past that point. Because the trial had a single-armed design, the trial could not examine how radiation dose or scheduling affected the TCR repertoire. Because no pretreatment tumor biopsies were available, whether clonotypes were present in the tumor at baseline could not be determined.

In the paper's terms, the time point label means: blood 4 weeks post-SBRT, at nephrectomy. In light of the paper, this sample's treatment or condition label describes: 15 Gy SBRT to primary tumor, nephrectomy 4 weeks later. The samples were drawn from a clinical trial, where primary renal cell carcinomas were treated with 15 Gy of stereotactic body radiation therapy and then removed by nephrectomy 4 weeks afterward. To track tumor-enriched clonotypes, serial peripheral blood was sampled from radiation-treated patients at baseline and at 2 weeks and 4 weeks after SBRT. Renal cell carcinoma with clear cell pathology was present in all patients. Genomic DNA for TCR sequencing was prepared using the QIAamp DNA Blood Mini Kit (Qiagen). Samples were included in the analyses only if all quality control checks were passed. The immunoSEQ kit was used, according to the manufacturer's recommendations, to generate TCR beta libraries from genomic DNA. Library preparation used a first multiplex PCR with proprietary primers, then a second PCR adding unique barcodes, with bead cleanups after each round. A kit-provided positive control reaction and a negative control reaction were included in every sample batch. The final libraries underwent checking on an Agilent 4200 TapeStation D1000 ScreenTape, volumetric pooling, and quantification by qPCR. Sequencing was performed on an Illumina NextSeq500 using a MidOutput 150-cycle cartridge, with 156 Read1 cycles, 15 Index1 cycles, and the kit custom primers. The pooled library was loaded at 1.0 pM, and roughly 20% PhiX control was spiked in. As for the original processing: Vendor-processed data were analyzed in R, and a clonotype was defined as all T cells sharing the same CDR3 nucleotide sequence. In the clone abundance analyses, frequencies were normalized to the 10,000 most abundant clones in each sample. Public T cell clones, averaging fewer than five per sample, were removed before analysis. Tumor-enriched and baseline blood-enriched clonotypes were defined by at least a 32-fold difference in abundance between compartments. A beta-binomial differential abundance model was used to identify clonotypes that expanded or contracted between blood time points. Similarity between tumor and blood repertoires was quantified using the Baroni-Urbani and Buser coefficient, and groups were compared with two-tailed Wilcoxon tests in R. Imported from immuneACCESS, the table was reduced by TCRdb to in-frame sequences with V and J called. These copies leave out some clones; in studies compared against another copy, an unresolved V gene accounts for under half, and the cause of the remainder is not known. D and trimming come from the DNA, and the V and J calls and clone size come from that table. Counted in this sample were 50,000 to 65,000 clones; 60% to 85% of them appeared once. Roughly 6.8% of the sample rests with the top ten.

Trimming accounts for 6 bases at V and 2 bases at J, while the number of junction bases matched to no gene is 1. CDR1 and CDR2 are read off the germline V gene as SQVTM and ANQGSEA. The CDR3, cysteine through phenylalanine, is 12 amino acids long. Just CDR3 DNA is preserved here, 36 bases in frame from base 1. The V and J genes are TRBV29-1 and TRBJ1-2; 9 junctional bases match TRBD1. The clonotype was recovered from a man aged 55-75 years with renal cell carcinoma. The input for sequencing was blood, taken from a patient whose treatment included radiotherapy and nephrectomy. Here is the DNA: TGCAGCGTACAGGGGGCGAACTATGGCTACACCTTC. The encoded protein is CSVQGANYGYTF.